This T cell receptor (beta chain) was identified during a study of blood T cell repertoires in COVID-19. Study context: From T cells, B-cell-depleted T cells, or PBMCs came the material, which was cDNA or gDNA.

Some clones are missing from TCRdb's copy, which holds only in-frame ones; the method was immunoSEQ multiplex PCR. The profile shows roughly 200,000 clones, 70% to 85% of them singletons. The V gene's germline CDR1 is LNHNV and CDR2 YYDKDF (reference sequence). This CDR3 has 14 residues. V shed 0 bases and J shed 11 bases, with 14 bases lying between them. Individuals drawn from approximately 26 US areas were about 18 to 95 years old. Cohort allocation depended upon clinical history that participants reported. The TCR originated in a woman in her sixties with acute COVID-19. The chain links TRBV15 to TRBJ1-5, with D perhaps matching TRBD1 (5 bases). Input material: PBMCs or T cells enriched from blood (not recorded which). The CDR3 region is CATSRDLIGEAQHF. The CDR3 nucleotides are TGTGCCACCAGCAGAGACTTGATAGGGGAAGCCCAGCATTTT.